These 13 T cell receptor beta chains originate from one sample sequenced in a study of T cell responses to AZD1222 COVID-19 vaccine. TCRdb's table, derived via immunoSEQ multiplex PCR, lists solely in-frame clones and lacks some. This sample has 95,000 to 130,000 clones, with about 90% found just once. The specimen comprised peripheral blood, sampled on day 0 of AZD1222 vaccination. The receptors here all came from an adult in good health.

In this sample, this clone turned up once. This chain uses TRBV2 with TRBJ2-1; 7 bases are a match to TRBD2. J gave up 5 bases and V 11 bases, and 15 bases lay outside the gene matches. Germline V gene lookup returns CDR1 SNHLY and CDR2 FYNNEI. The CDR3 runs to 15 residues. CDR3 nucleotide sequence: TGTGCCCAAGTCCGAGGACTAGACGGTCACAATGAGCAGTTCTTC. Translation gives CAQVRGLDGHNEQFF.

The V and J genes are TRBV5-1 and TRBJ1-1, with no clear D. V lost 1 base to trimming and J lost 2 bases, with 9 bases between them. The CDR3 covers 14 residues. Germline CDR1 reads SGHRS; CDR2 reads YFSETQ. DNA of the CDR3: TGCGCCAGCAGCTTGACGCGTACCAACACTGAAGCTTTCTTT. Its translation is CASSLTRTNTEAFF.

V gene TRBV6-2 or TRBV6-3 combines with J gene TRBJ2-5; 9 nucleotides align to TRBD1. Trimming removed 2 bases from V and 1 base from J; junction bases left unmatched: 5. This CDR3 contains 16 residues. Germline values: CDR1 MNHEY, CDR2 SVGEGT. The CDR3 DNA reads TGTGCCAGCAGTTACCGGAGGGGACAGGGCCAAGAGACCCAGTACTTC. Residues: CASSYRRGQGQETQYF.

The rearrangement uses TRBV7-8 and TRBJ1-1; D remains ambiguous. V was cut by 2 bases and J by 5 bases, with 12 bases left in between. This CDR3 has 14 residues. Germline V gives CDR1 SGHVS, CDR2 FQNEAQ. CDR3 sequence (DNA): TGTGCCAGCAGCTTATTACGTGGGAAGACTGAAGCTTTCTTT. Translating it yields CASSLLRGKTEAFF.

J is TRBJ2-3 and V is TRBV11-2; 7 bases map to TRBD2. The CDR3 runs to 15 residues. V was pared by 5 bases and J by 6 bases, with 11 bases of the junction left unmatched. Germline V gene sequence: CDR1 SGHAT, CDR2 FQNNGV. In nucleotides, the CDR3 is TGTGCCAGCAGCAGGACTAGGGTGAGGCACGATACGCAGTATTTT. As protein: CASSRTRVRHDTQYF.

The table lists this clone with a count of one. The rearrangement joins TRBV6-6 to TRBJ2-1; TRBD1 aligns across 12 bases. J gave up 8 bases and V 6 bases, and 5 bases lay outside the gene matches. The CDR3 runs 14 residues. Per germline, CDR1 MNHNY and CDR2 SVGAGI (reference sequence). CDR3 in DNA: TGTGCCAGCAGGCCGGGACAGGGGGCTGATGAGCAGTTCTTC. Translating it yields CASRPGQGADEQFF.

The V and J genes are TRBV6-2 or TRBV6-3 and TRBJ1-2, with TRBD1 matching over 7 bases. CDR3 length: 11 residues. After removal of 6 bases from V and 8 bases from J, the junction contained 3 bases not matched to a gene. Germline V gives CDR1 MNHEY, CDR2 SVGEGT. The CDR3 reads CASSRQGGYTF. As DNA, the CDR3 is TGTGCCAGCAGCCGACAGGGAGGCTACACCTTC.

The rearrangement uses TRBV6-5 and TRBJ1-6, with D uncertain. Germline loops: CDR1 MNHEY, CDR2 SVGAGI. V was shortened by 7 bases and J by 2 bases, with 12 bases between the two germline ends. This CDR3 comprises 15 residues. DNA of the CDR3: TGTGCCAGCAAAAGAGGTTCCCCCTATAATTCACCCCTCCACTTT. Translation gives CASKRGSPYNSPLHF.

In DNA form, the CDR3 reads TGTGCCAGCAGCCCGAGACCGGGACAGGGGAACAATGAGCAGTTCTTC. It yields the protein CASSPRPGQGNNEQFF. The V and J genes are TRBV7-6 and TRBJ2-1; 10 bases fit TRBD1. V shed 5 bases and J 5 bases; nucleotides not matched to a gene: 9. Germline V lookup: CDR1 SGHVS, CDR2 FNYEAQ. CDR3 length equals 16 residues.

The V and J genes are TRBV3-1 (or the pseudogene TRBV3-2) and TRBJ2-2, with 12 bases that match TRBD2. The junction had 7 bases not matched to a gene; V was cut back by 6 bases and J by 5 bases. CDR1 and CDR2 (germline): LGHDT, YNNKEL (reference sequence). The CDR3 runs 16 residues. The CDR3 protein is CASRTSGRTLTGELFF. The CDR3 region has the DNA TGTGCCAGCAGAACTAGCGGGAGGACCTTAACCGGGGAGCTGTTTTTT.

The CDR3: CASSLLGAVNTEAFF. For the CDR3, the DNA is TGTGCCAGCAGTTTGCTGGGGGCTGTGAACACTGAAGCTTTCTTT. V is TRBV28 and J is TRBJ1-1, with D perhaps TRBD1 (6 bases). Trimming shortened V by 3 bases and J by 0 bases, and 11 bases separated the two germline ends. CDR3 length equals 15 residues. CDR1 MDHEN and CDR2 SYDVKM come from the germline V gene.

The chain uses TRBV24-1 and TRBJ1-2, with D possibly TRBD1 on 6 matching bases. The CDR3 extends over 15 amino acids. Looked up from germline, CDR1 is KGHDR and CDR2 is SFDVKD. Trimming stripped 2 bases from V and 6 bases from J, with 15 bases between. CDR3 protein: CATSDSLGAGHGYTF. The CDR3 DNA sequence: TGTGCCACCAGTGATTCACTGGGGGCAGGGCATGGCTACACCTTC.

This clone was recorded a few times. The chain recombines TRBV5-4 with TRBJ1-2; the match to TRBD1 covers 10 bases. V shed 2 bases, J shed 2 bases, and the junction held 3 bases outside the gene matches. CDR1 is SGHNT and CDR2 is YYREEE in the germline V gene (reference sequence). This CDR3 contains 15 residues. The CDR3 nucleotides are TGTGCCAGCAGCTTATGGGACAGGGGAAACTATGGCTACACCTTC. Its protein is CASSLWDRGNYGYTF.